This entry describes one T cell receptor (beta chain). Between the trimmed V and J ends, which lost 4 bases and 8 bases, there was a span of 24 bases. Germline CDR1 and CDR2: SGHRS and YFSETQ. The CDR3 extends over 17 amino acids. Ages ranged from about 18 to 89 years, with residence in about 24 US areas. Participants reported their clinical history, and cohort assignment relied on those reports. The repertoire was sequenced with immunoSEQ multiplex PCR; TCRdb's copy has only in-frame clones and lacks some. Among about 400,000 clones listed, over 75% were seen once. This sample is part of a study of blood T cell repertoires in COVID-19. Study details: From the United States, Italy and Spain came samples of acute and convalescent COVID-19.

The specimen sequenced was PBMCs or T cells enriched from blood (not recorded which). The origin of this receptor is a woman aged 40 to 50 with acute COVID-19. V and J are TRBV5-1 and TRBJ1-4; the D gene is possibly TRBD1 (5 bases). In nucleotides, the CDR3 is TGCGCCAGCAGCCACGACAGCCTAGCGGAGGGAACCGAAAAACTGTTTTTT. Its protein product is CASSHDSLAEGTEKLFF.